Below, 23 T cell receptor beta chains from the same sample are listed, as sequenced in a study of cytomegalovirus exposure and HLA in healthy donors. The PCR had 60 Vbeta and 13 Jbeta primers. Clones were read by immunoSEQ multiplex PCR, and TCRdb kept only the in-frame ones, dropping some. The repertoire holds approximately 200,000 clones, with approximately 79% as singletons. Sequences were obtained from PBMCs. These receptor sequences come from a girl between 5 and 17 years old in good health and CMV-seropositive.

This clone appeared a few times. This chain uses TRBV6-1 with TRBJ2-7; D is perhaps TRBD2 (6 bases). The CDR3 loop spans 15 amino acids. Germline loops: CDR1 MNHNS, CDR2 SASEGT. V lost 8 bases to trimming and J lost 7 bases, with 24 bases between them. Written as DNA, the CDR3 is TGTGCCAGCCGCCCCGGGGCGGCGGGGTCGGGTGAGCAGTACTTC. Translated: CASRPGAAGSGEQYF.

The chain has TRBV5-1 and TRBJ1-4; 7 nucleotides match TRBD1. CDR1 is SGHRS, CDR2 YFSETQ, per germline. The CDR3 is made up of 15 amino acids. V was pared by 4 bases and J by 7 bases, with 10 bases of the junction left unmatched. Written as DNA, the CDR3 is TGCGCCAGCAGCGAAAGACAGGGAGGCGGTGAAAAACTGTTTTTT. Translation gives CASSERQGGGEKLFF.

This clone was observed once. The chain carries TRBV2 and TRBJ2-3; TRBD2 might be the D (5 bases). Trimming took 7 bases from V and 3 from J, leaving 14 bases between them. Germline CDR1 reads SNHLY; CDR2 reads FYNNEI. The CDR3 runs 14 residues. Written as DNA, the CDR3 is TGTGCCAGCACCGGGAAGGCTTGGACAGATACGCAGTATTTT. It specifies CASTGKAWTDTQYF. The entire variable domain, with the rest obtained from reference TRBV2 and TRBJ2-3, is as follows: EPEVTQTPSHQVTQMGQEVILRCVPISNHLYFYWYRQILGQKVEFLVSFYNNEISEKSEIFDDQFSVERPDGSNFTLKIRSTKLEDSAMYFCASTGKAWTDTQYFGPGTRLTVL.

This chain connects TRBV6-1 to TRBJ2-5, with D tentatively TRBD2 (6 bases). CDR1 MNHNS and CDR2 SASEGT come from the germline V gene. This CDR3 has 13 residues. V dropped 1 base and J dropped 5 bases, with 8 bases sitting between them. For the CDR3, the DNA is TGTGCCAGCAGTGAAGGGGCGGGGGAGACCCAGTACTTC. Amino acids: CASSEGAGETQYF.

CDR3 amino acids: CASSPGTGWPSEKLFF. DNA of the CDR3: TGTGCCAGCAGCCCCGGGACAGGTTGGCCGAGCGAAAAACTGTTTTTT. The V and J genes are TRBV14 and TRBJ1-4, with 8 bases lining up with TRBD1. The CDR3 is made up of 16 amino acids. Germline V gene sequence: CDR1 SGHDN, CDR2 FVKESK. After removal of 4 bases from V and 8 bases from J, the junction contained 12 bases not matched to a gene.

The V gene is TRBV12-5, the J gene TRBJ2-2, with 8 bases fitting TRBD1. This CDR3 comprises 13 residues. Germline assignment: CDR1 LGHNT and CDR2 FRNRAP. V was clipped by 6 bases and J by 6 bases; unmatched bases: 3. This CDR3 is CASGSRGPGELFF. CDR3 DNA sequence: TGTGCTAGTGGCTCCAGGGGGCCCGGGGAGCTGTTTTTT.

The CDR3 nucleotides read TGTGCCATCAGTGGGTACCCCGGACAGATACAAGGGGGTCAAATCTCAGATACGCAGTATTTT. This codes for CAISGYPGQIQGGQISDTQYF. The rearrangement links TRBV10-3 to TRBJ2-3, with D tentatively TRBD1 (6 bases). CDR1 and CDR2 from the germline V gene are ENHRY and SYGVKD. The CDR3 is 21 amino acids. The V end lost 4 bases, the J end lost 4 bases, and 33 bases lay between the germline ends.

This clone was seen once. The rearrangement links TRBV4-3 to TRBJ2-4; unclear D gene. The CDR3 has 13 amino acids. The germline V and J ends were trimmed by 0 bases and 3 bases, with 3 bases remaining between them. The germline gives CDR1 LGHNA, CDR2 YSLEER. In DNA form, the CDR3 reads TGCGCCAGCAGCCAAGAGAGCAAAAACATTCAGTACTTC. Its protein product is CASSQESKNIQYF.

This chain connects TRBV9 to TRBJ2-1; the match to TRBD2 covers 9 bases. V was pared by 3 bases and J by 9 bases, with 10 bases of the junction left unmatched. The CDR3 has 15 amino acids. The germline gives CDR1 SGDLS, CDR2 YYNGEE. The CDR3 coding sequence is TGTGCCAGCAGCGCCTTAGCGGGGGCCAGAGGTGAGCAGTTCTTC. It is translated as CASSALAGARGEQFF.

The gene calls are TRBV7-9 and TRBJ2-5, with 8 bases that match TRBD2. Trimming removed 5 bases from V and 1 base from J; junction bases left unmatched: 9. The CDR3 consists of 16 residues. Germline loops: CDR1 SEHNR, CDR2 FQNEAQ (reference sequence). This CDR3 reads CASSAGGGAFQETQYF. The CDR3, as DNA: TGTGCCAGCAGCGCGGGAGGAGGGGCGTTCCAAGAGACCCAGTACTTC.

This clone was observed a handful of times. The chain joins TRBV2 to TRBJ2-3; 9 positions agree with TRBD1. The CDR3 has 16 amino acids. Germline lookup yields CDR1 SNHLY and CDR2 FYNNEI. J lost 5 bases, V lost 6 bases, and 12 bases had no gene match. CDR3 sequence (DNA): TGTGCCAGCAGGTTACCGGGACAGGGCATGAGAGATACGCAGTATTTT. This encodes CASRLPGQGMRDTQYF. Full variable domain (rest looked up from reference TRBV2 and TRBJ2-3): EPEVTQTPSHQVTQMGQEVILRCVPISNHLYFYWYRQILGQKVEFLVSFYNNEISEKSEIFDDQFSVERPDGSNFTLKIRSTKLEDSAMYFCASRLPGQGMRDTQYFGPGTRLTVL.

This clone was seen just once. The CDR3 bases are TGTGCCACTCGTTCGGGGTTAAAGGGCACTGAAGCTTTCTTT. This sequence encodes CATRSGLKGTEAFF. The chain is built from TRBV5-4 and TRBJ1-1; the D is unclear. CDR3 length: 14 residues. Germline V gene lookup returns CDR1 SGHNT and CDR2 YYREEE (reference sequence). The V and J ends lost 9 bases and 4 bases respectively, with 19 bases between them.

The V call is TRBV9, the J call TRBJ2-5; D is possibly TRBD1 (6 bases). V gave up 1 base and J gave up 4 bases, with 11 bases separating them. Germline V CDR1 and CDR2: SGDLS, YYNGEE. The CDR3 totals 14 residues. In DNA form, the CDR3 reads TGTGCCAGCAGCGTACAGGGGTCCGCAGAGACCCAGTACTTC. Protein product: CASSVQGSAETQYF.

The chain recombines TRBV9 with TRBJ1-5; the D gene is possibly TRBD1 (5 bases). Per germline, CDR1 SGDLS and CDR2 YYNGEE. V gave up 2 bases and J gave up 3 bases, with 18 bases separating them. CDR3 length equals 17 residues. This CDR3 reads CASSVGVGGLYNQPQHF. Here the CDR3 DNA reads TGTGCCAGCAGCGTGGGGGTGGGAGGGCTTTACAATCAGCCCCAGCATTTT.

The chain recombines TRBV18 with TRBJ1-5; D is undetermined. This CDR3 comprises 15 residues. CDR1 and CDR2 from the germline V gene are KGHSH and LQKENI. V was clipped by 2 bases and J by 2 bases, with 10 bases between them. Here the CDR3 reads CASSPLYVGNQPQHF. The CDR3 coding sequence is TGTGCCAGCTCACCATTATATGTAGGCAATCAGCCCCAGCATTTT. Combining the CDR3 with reference TRBV18 and TRBJ1-5 gives the whole variable domain NAGVMQNPRHLVRRRGQEARLRCSPMKGHSHVYWYRQLPEEGLKFMVYLQKENIIDESGMPKERFSAEFPKEGPSILRIQQVVRGDSAAYFCASSPLYVGNQPQHFGDGTRLSIL.

The chain recombines TRBV11-2 with TRBJ2-7; TRBD1 matches 8 bases. V lost 9 bases to trimming and J lost 5 bases; unmatched junction nucleotides: 15. CDR1 SGHAT and CDR2 FQNNGV come from the germline V gene. The CDR3 totals 15 residues. CDR3 loop: CASSSLGQGRNEQYF. In nucleotides, the CDR3 is TGTGCCAGTTCCAGCCTCGGACAGGGCCGAAACGAGCAGTACTTC.

This chain links TRBV18 with TRBJ1-2, with TRBD1 matching over 7 bases. The V segment lost 6 bases and the J segment 4 bases; nucleotides outside the gene matches: 8. The CDR3 totals 14 residues. Per germline, CDR1 KGHSH and CDR2 LQKENI. The CDR3 nucleotides read TGTGCCAGCTCTCTTGACAGGGCCCCCTATGGCTACACCTTC. It codes for CASSLDRAPYGYTF.

The chain couples TRBV19 to TRBJ2-2; 8 positions match TRBD1. The CDR3 covers 16 residues. Germline CDR1 is LNHDA and CDR2 is SQIVND (reference sequence). Trimming took 6 bases from V and 2 from J; bases not matched to a gene: 8. The CDR3: CASRPPGQVNTGELFF. In DNA, the CDR3 is TGTGCCAGTAGGCCCCCGGGACAGGTTAACACCGGGGAGCTGTTTTTT. The whole variable domain, remainder taken from reference TRBV19 and TRBJ2-2, is DGGITQSPKYLFRKEGQNVTLSCEQNLNHDAMYWYRQDPGQGLRLIYYSQIVNDFQKGDIAEGYSVSREKKESFPLTVTSAQKNPTAFYLCASRPPGQVNTGELFFGEGSRLTVL.

The CDR3 reads CASSESVAVDGDTQYF. The CDR3 DNA reads as TGCGCCAGCAGTGAGTCGGTAGCGGTAGATGGTGATACGCAGTATTTT. V is TRBV10-2 and J is TRBJ2-3; D might be TRBD2 (6 bases). The CDR3 extends over 16 amino acids. V dropped 0 bases and J dropped 6 bases, with 16 bases sitting between them. CDR1 and CDR2 (germline): WSHSY, SAAADI.

The chain joins TRBV7-2 to TRBJ2-1; D gene ambiguous. Trimming removed 4 bases from V and 2 bases from J, with 3 bases in between. The length of the CDR3 is 12 residues. Germline V CDR1 and CDR2: SGHTA, FQGNSA. In DNA, the CDR3 is TGTGCCAGCAGCTCCACCTACAATGAGCAGTTCTTC. Translated, it gives CASSSTYNEQFF.

The chain couples TRBV27 to TRBJ2-7; D is uncertain. The CDR3 totals 13 residues. Trimming left V 2 bases short and J 3 bases short, with 8 bases between. Germline V gives CDR1 MNHEY, CDR2 SMNVEV (reference sequence). CDR3 sequence (DNA): TGTGCCAGCAGTTTAAGCCCGGGCTACGAGCAGTACTTC. Its protein is CASSLSPGYEQYF.

This clone was seen only a few times. The chain carries TRBV10-3 and TRBJ2-7, with D tentatively TRBD1 (6 bases). Trimming cost V 4 bases and J 0 bases, with 16 bases left between them. CDR3 length: 16 amino acids. Germline V gene data show CDR1 as ENHRY and CDR2 as SYGVKD. The CDR3 bases are TGTGCCATCAGTGCCGGGAACAGGGTAAACTCCTACGAGCAGTACTTC. Translating it yields CAISAGNRVNSYEQYF.

The rearrangement links TRBV5-5 to TRBJ1-4; D is unclear. V lost 4 bases to trimming and J lost 6 bases, with 22 bases between them. This CDR3 is 17 amino acids long. CDR1 and CDR2 from the germline V gene are SGHKS and YYEKEE (reference sequence). CDR3 DNA sequence: TGTGCCAGCAGCGCGTCGGGTTCGGGGTTTGGTTATGAAAAACTGTTTTTT. Protein product: CASSASGSGFGYEKLFF.